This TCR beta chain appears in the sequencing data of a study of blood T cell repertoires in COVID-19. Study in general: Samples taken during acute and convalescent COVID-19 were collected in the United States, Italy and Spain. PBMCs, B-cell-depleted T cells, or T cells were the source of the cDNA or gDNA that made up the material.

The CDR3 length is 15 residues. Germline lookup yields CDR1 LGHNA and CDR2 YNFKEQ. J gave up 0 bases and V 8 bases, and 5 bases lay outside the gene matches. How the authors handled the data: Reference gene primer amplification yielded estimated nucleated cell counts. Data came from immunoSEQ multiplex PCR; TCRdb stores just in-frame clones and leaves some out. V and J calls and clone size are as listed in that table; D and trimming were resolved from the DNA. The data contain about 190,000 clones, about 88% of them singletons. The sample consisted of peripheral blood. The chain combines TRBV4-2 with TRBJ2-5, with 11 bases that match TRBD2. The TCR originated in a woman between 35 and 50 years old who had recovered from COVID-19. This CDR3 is CASRPGLADQETQYF. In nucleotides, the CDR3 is TGTGCCAGCCGACCGGGACTAGCGGACCAAGAGACCCAGTACTTC.